Listed here is a single T cell receptor beta chain. The data belong to a study of T cell changes during pregnancy in multiple sclerosis. Unmatched junction bases numbered 2, after V lost 5 bases and J lost 5 bases. Germline loops: CDR1 SGHTA, CDR2 FQGNSA. The CDR3 sequence is 13 residues long. Some clones are missing from TCRdb's copy, which holds only in-frame ones; the method was immunoSEQ multiplex PCR. The top ten clones hold just under 2% of a sample with tens of thousands of clones, approximately 92% of them seen once. The chain joins TRBV7-2 to TRBJ2-2, with 7 bases aligning to TRBD1. The clonotype was recovered from a female donor in good health, enrolled as a control in a pregnancy study. The specimen comprised peripheral blood, sampled in the third trimester of pregnancy. In DNA, the CDR3 is TGTGCCAGCAGCCTACAGGGGACCGGGGAGCTGTTTTTT. Residues: CASSLQGTGELFF.